Listed here is a single TCR beta chain. No antigen is known for it. The sample is drawn from a study of T cells in localized non-small cell lung cancer. Deletions cut 4 bases from V and 3 bases from J, with 8 bases between. Germline values: CDR1 SGHTA, CDR2 FQGTGA. The length of the CDR3 is 13 residues. Study-wide results and caveats: Sequence data derive from only one tumor region, so heterogeneity remains possible. Higher blood T cell density tracked longer overall survival. Of the top 100 tumor clones, median roughly 60 were in adjacent lung, some 30 among its top 100. Adjacent uninvolved lung tissue had the highest T cell clonality, exceeding tumor.

TCRdb's copy holds only in-frame clones and misses some; the assay was immunoSEQ multiplex PCR. The repertoire includes fewer than 50,000 clones, 83% of them detected once, and 7.8% sits in the top ten. The starting material was PBMCs, obtained before any cancer treatment. The clonotype comes from a man between 40 and 70 years old with stage II lung adenocarcinoma. The chain is built from TRBV7-3 and TRBJ2-3; D perhaps matches TRBD1 (6 bases). In nucleotides, the CDR3 is TGTGCCAGCAGCTACGGGACAACAGATACGCAGTATTTT. This translates into CASSYGTTDTQYF.